The clone carrying this T cell receptor beta chain was seen a few times. Each exposed participant met a COVID-19 case in the 2 weeks preceding study entry. These data are taken from a study of blood T cell repertoires in COVID-19. In the study overall: The United States, Italy and Spain provided the acute and convalescent COVID-19 samples.

Germline CDR1 and CDR2: LNHDA and SQIVND (reference sequence). This CDR3 is 13 amino acids long. The V and J ends lost 2 bases and 5 bases respectively, with 9 bases between them. The protocol was immunoSEQ multiplex PCR, while the TCRdb copy is restricted to in-frame clones and leaves out a portion. The sample has some 180,000 clones; nearly 80% are singletons. The rearrangement uses TRBV19 and TRBJ1-1; the D is unclear. This receptor was obtained from a man aged 55 to 70 who had been exposed to COVID-19. Sequenced input: PBMCs or T cells enriched from blood (not recorded which). CDR3 bases: TGTGCCAGTAGTATAAGTCGAGGTACTGAAGCTTTCTTT. Amino acid sequence: CASSISRGTEAFF.